A single TCR beta chain is shown here with its context. The data were obtained in a study of cytomegalovirus exposure and HLA in healthy donors. The PCR employed 60 Vbeta primers together with 13 Jbeta primers. TCRdb's copy holds only in-frame clones and misses some; the assay was immunoSEQ multiplex PCR. The table records over 85,000 clones, around 8% of them present only once. The CDR3 is made up of 14 amino acids. Deletions cut 7 bases from V and 1 base from J, with 11 bases between. Germline V lookup: CDR1 MRHNA, CDR2 SNTAGT. This receptor was obtained from a man aged 45-65 years in good health and CMV-seronegative. Sequenced sample: PBMCs. This chain uses TRBV6-4 with TRBJ2-1; D gene uncertain. CDR3 coding DNA: TGTGCCAGCAAGCGCGAAGCATCCTACAATGAGCAGTTCTTC. It encodes CASKREASYNEQFF.